Below are 10 T cell receptor beta chains sequenced from a single sample in a study of T cell responses to AZD1222 COVID-19 vaccine. The table came from immunoSEQ multiplex PCR; TCRdb's copy has only in-frame clones and leaves some out. The sample has 140,000 to 150,000 clones; roughly 90% are singletons. The sample consisted of peripheral blood, taken 28 days after the second AZD1222 dose. These receptors originate from an adult who received the AZD1222 COVID-19 vaccine.

This clone has only one observation. The chain links TRBV4-2 to TRBJ2-1, with 8 bases identical to TRBD1. Per the germline V gene, CDR1 is LGHNA and CDR2 is YNFKEQ. This CDR3 has 14 residues. V lost 2 bases to trimming and J lost 6 bases; unmatched junction nucleotides: 3. The CDR3 is CASSQLDRANEQFF. The CDR3 nucleotides are TGTGCCAGCAGCCAACTGGACAGGGCCAATGAGCAGTTCTTC.

This clone was seen a few times. For the CDR3, the DNA is TGTGCCAGCAGTTTTCGAGGGGGCGCGACTGAAGCTTTCTTT. It yields the protein CASSFRGGATEAFF. The chain joins TRBV28 to TRBJ1-1; TRBD1 matches at 7 bases. The CDR3 totals 14 residues. The germline V gene encodes CDR1 MDHEN and CDR2 SYDVKM. The V and J ends lost 3 bases and 5 bases, in that order; junction bases with no gene match: 6.

This chain links TRBV4-1 with TRBJ1-1, with D hard to call. This CDR3 has 14 amino acids. Germline V CDR1 and CDR2: MGHRA, YSYEKL. Trimming removed 0 bases from V and 1 base from J, with 6 bases in between. CDR3 nucleotides: TGCGCCAGCAGCCAAGATCCCACGAACACTGAAGCTTTCTTT. Amino acid sequence: CASSQDPTNTEAFF.

This chain joins TRBV4-1 and TRBJ1-5, with D perhaps matching TRBD1 (5 bases). Germline V gives CDR1 MGHRA, CDR2 YSYEKL. Trimming removed 5 bases from V and 2 bases from J, with 16 bases in between. This CDR3 has 16 residues. DNA of the CDR3: TGCGCCAGCAGCGACCCCCCCCGGGGGGGCAATCAGCCCCAGCATTTT. Translated, it gives CASSDPPRGGNQPQHF.

This chain joins TRBV2 and TRBJ1-1; no clear D. The CDR3 is made up of 14 amino acids. Per germline, CDR1 SNHLY and CDR2 FYNNEI. V was shortened by 6 bases and J by 3 bases, with 14 bases between the two germline ends. CDR3 protein: CASSASAGDTEAFF. DNA for the CDR3: TGTGCCAGCAGCGCCTCCGCGGGAGACACTGAAGCTTTCTTT.

This chain uses TRBV3-1 (or the pseudogene TRBV3-2) with TRBJ1-6; the D is unclear. CDR3 size: 15 residues. The germline CDR1 and CDR2 sequences are LGHDT and YNNKEL (reference sequence). V dropped 1 base and J dropped 11 bases, with 15 bases sitting between them. The CDR3 protein is CASSQVPQVGTPLHF. The CDR3 nucleotides are TGTGCCAGCAGCCAAGTGCCCCAAGTGGGGACACCCCTCCACTTT.

This clone was found a few times. The rearrangement links TRBV9 to TRBJ1-2, with D maybe TRBD1 (5 bases). This CDR3 spans 15 amino acids. The germline V gene encodes CDR1 SGDLS and CDR2 YYNGEE. V lost 3 bases and J lost 4, with 16 bases in between. CDR3 DNA: TGTGCCAGCAGCGGGACGGCCCAGGGTGGCTATGGCTACACCTTC. Translating gives CASSGTAQGGYGYTF.

The chain uses TRBV15 and TRBJ1-1; perhaps TRBD1 as D (6 bases). The CDR3 totals 14 residues. V was trimmed by 5 bases and J by 4 bases, leaving 14 bases between them. The germline CDR1 and CDR2 sequences are LNHNV and YYDKDF (reference sequence). This CDR3 reads CATSSRTASTEAFF. DNA of the CDR3: TGTGCCACCAGCTCCCGGACAGCCAGCACTGAAGCTTTCTTT.

The chain employs TRBV18 and TRBJ1-1; D ambiguous. The ends were cut back, 0 bases at V and 4 bases at J, with 9 bases in the middle. This CDR3 region has 14 residues. Germline V lookup: CDR1 KGHSH, CDR2 LQKENI. CDR3 sequence reads: CASSPPEALTEAFF. CDR3 coding DNA: TGTGCCAGCTCACCACCGGAAGCACTCACTGAAGCTTTCTTT. Filled out from reference TRBV18 and TRBJ1-1, the complete variable domain reads NAGVMQNPRHLVRRRGQEARLRCSPMKGHSHVYWYRQLPEEGLKFMVYLQKENIIDESGMPKERFSAEFPKEGPSILRIQQVVRGDSAAYFCASSPPEALTEAFFGQGTRLTVV.

This sequence joins TRBV27 and TRBJ2-2; 8 bases line up with TRBD1. V lost 6 bases to trimming and J lost 3 bases; unmatched junction nucleotides: 9. Germline lookup yields CDR1 MNHEY and CDR2 SMNVEV (reference sequence). The CDR3 runs 16 residues. In DNA form, the CDR3 reads TGTGCCAGCAGCCTGACGACAGGGGTTTACACCGGGGAGCTGTTTTTT. Protein: CASSLTTGVYTGELFF.